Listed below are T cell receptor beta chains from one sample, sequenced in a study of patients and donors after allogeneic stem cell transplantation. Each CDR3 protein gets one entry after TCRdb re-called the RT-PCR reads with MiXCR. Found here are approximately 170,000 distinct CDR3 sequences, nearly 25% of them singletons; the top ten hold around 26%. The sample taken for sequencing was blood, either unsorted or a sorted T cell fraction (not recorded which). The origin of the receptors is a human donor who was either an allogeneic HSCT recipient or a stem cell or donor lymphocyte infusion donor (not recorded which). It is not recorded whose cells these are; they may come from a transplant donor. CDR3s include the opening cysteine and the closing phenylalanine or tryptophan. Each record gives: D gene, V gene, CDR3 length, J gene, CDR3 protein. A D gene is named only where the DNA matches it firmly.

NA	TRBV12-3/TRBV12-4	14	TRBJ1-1	CASHWGTDNTEAFF
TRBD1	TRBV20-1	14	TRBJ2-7	CSAFYGTGGYEQYF
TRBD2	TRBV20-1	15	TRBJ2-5	CSARGKREDQETQYF
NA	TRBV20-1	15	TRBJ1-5	CSAREDSGGNQPQHF
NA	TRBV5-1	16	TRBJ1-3	CASSLIWGSSGNTIYF
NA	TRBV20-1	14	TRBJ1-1	CSASQPGQNTEAFF
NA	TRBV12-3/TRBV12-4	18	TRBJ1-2	CASSSRSPRPGSNYGYTF
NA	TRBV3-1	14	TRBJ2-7	CASSDNTFRDEQYF
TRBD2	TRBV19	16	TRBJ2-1	CASSIGPGPGRDEQFF
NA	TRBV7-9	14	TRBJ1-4	CASSRGQTNEKLFF
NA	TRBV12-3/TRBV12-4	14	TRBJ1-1	CASSAQGMNTEAFF
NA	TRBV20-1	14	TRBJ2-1	CSARVGRAFGEQFF
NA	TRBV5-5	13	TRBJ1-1	CASSLESYTEAFF
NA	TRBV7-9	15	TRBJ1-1	CASSSRGTPNTEAFF
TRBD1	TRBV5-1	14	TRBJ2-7	CASSLTKDRVEQYF
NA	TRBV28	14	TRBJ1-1	CATSSPKLNTEAFF
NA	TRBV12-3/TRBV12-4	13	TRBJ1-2	CATNRADNYGYTF
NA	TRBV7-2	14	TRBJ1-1	CASSLAPANTEAFF
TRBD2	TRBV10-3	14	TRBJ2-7	CAISETTSGYEQYF
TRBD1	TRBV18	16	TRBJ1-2	CASSPPWDRGISGYTF
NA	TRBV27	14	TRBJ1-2	CASSFGPPIPGYTF
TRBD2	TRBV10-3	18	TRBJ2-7	CAISPNGLPAGERYEQYF
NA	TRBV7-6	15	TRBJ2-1	CASSQYDTARDEQFF
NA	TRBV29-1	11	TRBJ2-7	CSVGQTYEQYF
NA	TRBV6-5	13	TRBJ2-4	CASSSIAKNIQYF
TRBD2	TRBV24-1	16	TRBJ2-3	CATSGLAGAETDTQYF
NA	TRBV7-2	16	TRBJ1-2	CASSTGGGALLYGYTF
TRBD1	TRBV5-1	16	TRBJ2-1	CASSSTGTGHINEQFF
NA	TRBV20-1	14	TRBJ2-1	CSAEEGPSYNEQFF
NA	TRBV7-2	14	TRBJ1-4	CASSLWTENEKLFF
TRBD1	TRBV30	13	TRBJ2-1	CAWDRGGYNEQFF
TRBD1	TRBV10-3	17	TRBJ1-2	CAISEPGGIGTGDGYTF
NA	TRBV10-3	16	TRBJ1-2	CAPGVGWQGEPYGYTF
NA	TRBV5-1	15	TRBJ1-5	CASSLSGASNQPQHF
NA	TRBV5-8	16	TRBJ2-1	CASSLGGRLSYNEQFF
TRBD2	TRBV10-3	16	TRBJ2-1	CAISVRLASSYNEQFF
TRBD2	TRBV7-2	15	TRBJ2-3	CASSPRGGFTDTQYF
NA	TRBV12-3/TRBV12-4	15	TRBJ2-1	CASSLSAGSGNEQFF
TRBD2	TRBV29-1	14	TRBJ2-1	CSVAGTSGRNEQFF
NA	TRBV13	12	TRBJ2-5	CASSISLETQYF
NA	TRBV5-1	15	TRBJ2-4	CASSLEDSSRDIQYF
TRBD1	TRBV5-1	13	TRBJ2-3	CASSVDRATAQYF
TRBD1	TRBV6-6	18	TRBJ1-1	CASSYVAGGSSGITEAFF
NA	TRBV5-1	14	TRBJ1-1	CASSVSQQNTEAFF
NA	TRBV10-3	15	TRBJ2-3	CAIQPDRFGTDTQYF
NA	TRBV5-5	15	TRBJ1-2	CASSPGPESSYGYTF
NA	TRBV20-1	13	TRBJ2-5	CSARVPDLETQYF
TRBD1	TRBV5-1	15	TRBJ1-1	CASSFTGTGNTEAFF
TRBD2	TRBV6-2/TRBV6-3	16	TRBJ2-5	CASSLELADPKETQYF
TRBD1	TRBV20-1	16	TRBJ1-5	CSASSAGQGRNQPQHF
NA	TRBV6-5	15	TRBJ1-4	CASRPTVTGLEKLFF
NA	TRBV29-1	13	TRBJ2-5	CSARRMSGETQYF
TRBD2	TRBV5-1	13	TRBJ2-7	CASSLTRGGKQYF
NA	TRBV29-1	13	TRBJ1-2	CSVESGRSSGYTF